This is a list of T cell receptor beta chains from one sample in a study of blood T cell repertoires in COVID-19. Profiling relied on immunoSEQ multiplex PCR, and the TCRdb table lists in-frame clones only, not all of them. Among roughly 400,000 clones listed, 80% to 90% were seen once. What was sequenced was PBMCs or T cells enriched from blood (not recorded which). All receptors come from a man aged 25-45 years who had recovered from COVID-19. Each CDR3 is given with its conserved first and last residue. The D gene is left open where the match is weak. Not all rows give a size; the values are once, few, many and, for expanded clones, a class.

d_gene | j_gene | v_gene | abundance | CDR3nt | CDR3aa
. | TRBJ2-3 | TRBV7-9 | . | TGTGCCAGCAGCTTGGAGGGCGGAGGCACAGATACGCAGTATTTT | CASSLEGGGTDTQYF
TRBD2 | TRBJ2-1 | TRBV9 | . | TGTGCCAGCAGCACCGGGGGACCGGGACTAGCGGGAGAGGAGCAGTTCTTC | CASSTGGPGLAGEEQFF
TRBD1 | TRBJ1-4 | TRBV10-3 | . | TGTGCCATCAGTGCGGACAGGAATGAAAAACTGTTTTTT | CAISADRNEKLFF
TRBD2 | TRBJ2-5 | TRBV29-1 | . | TGCAGCGGGAGCGGGGCCAAGGGAGAGACCCAGTACTTC | CSGSGAKGETQYF
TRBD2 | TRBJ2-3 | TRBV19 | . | TGTGCCAGTAGCATGAGACTAGCGGGAGGGCCAACAGATACGCAGTATTTT | CASSMRLAGGPTDTQYF
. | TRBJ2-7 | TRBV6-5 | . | TGTGCCAGCACCGGGGGCTACGAGCAGTACTTC | CASTGGYEQYF
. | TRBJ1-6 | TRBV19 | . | TGTGCCAGTAGTGCCACAGGGTTGGATTCACCCCTCCACTTT | CASSATGLDSPLHF
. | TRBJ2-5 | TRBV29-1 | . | TGCAGCGCTGGGGCGGGGCCCGGGGGAGAGACCCAGTACTTC | CSAGAGPGGETQYF
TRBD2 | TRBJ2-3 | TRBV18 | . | TGTGCCAGCTCACCTAGATCCCCGAGCGGGAGGGCCCAAGATACGCAGTATTTT | CASSPRSPSGRAQDTQYF
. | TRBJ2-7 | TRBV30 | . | TGTGCCTGGAGCGGGGACACCGGCTACGAGCAGTACTTC | CAWSGDTGYEQYF
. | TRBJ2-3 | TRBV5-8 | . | TGTGCCAGCAGCTTGGGGGGGAGGCCGGGAGATACGCAGTATTTT | CASSLGGRPGDTQYF
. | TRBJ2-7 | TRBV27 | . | TGTGCCAGCAGTTCCCACGGGTACGGGGAGCAGTACTTC | CASSSHGYGEQYF
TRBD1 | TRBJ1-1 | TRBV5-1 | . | TGCGCCAGCAGCTTGGGGACAGGGTTGAACACTGAAGCTTTCTTT | CASSLGTGLNTEAFF
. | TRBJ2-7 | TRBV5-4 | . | TGTGCCAGCAGCTTGGACCCGCTCACTAGAGAGCAGTACTTC | CASSLDPLTREQYF
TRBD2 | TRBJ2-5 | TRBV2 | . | TGTGCCAGCAGTGCCCAAATTAGCGGGGGACAAGAGACCCAGTACTTC | CASSAQISGGQETQYF
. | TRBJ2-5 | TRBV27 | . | TGTGCCAGCAGTTTCTCAGGGATGAGGGAGACCCAGTACTTC | CASSFSGMRETQYF
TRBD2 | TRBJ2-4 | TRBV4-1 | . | TGCGCCAGCAGCCAAGAGATCCTAGCGGCCCGTTACTTC | CASSQEILAARYF
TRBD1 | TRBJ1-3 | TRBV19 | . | TGTGCCAGTAGTACAGGACAGGCTTCCTCTGGAAACACCATATATTTT | CASSTGQASSGNTIYF
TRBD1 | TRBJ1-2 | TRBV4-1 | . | TGCGCCAGCAGCCCCGGACAGGGGTATGGCTACACCTTC | CASSPGQGYGYTF
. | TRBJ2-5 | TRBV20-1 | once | TGCAGTGCTAGTAAGAGGGCACAAGAGACCCAGTACTTC | CSASKRAQETQYF
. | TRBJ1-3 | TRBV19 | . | TGTGCCAGTGGGGTCAGGAGGGAATCTGGAAACACCATATATTTT | CASGVRRESGNTIYF
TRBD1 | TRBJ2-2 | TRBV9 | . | TGTGCCAGCAGCGTCGGGGACAGGGGGCTGAACACCGGGGAGCTGTTTTTT | CASSVGDRGLNTGELFF
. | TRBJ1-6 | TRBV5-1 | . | TGCGCCAGCACGGCCCAGGATAATTCACCCCTCCACTTT | CASTAQDNSPLHF
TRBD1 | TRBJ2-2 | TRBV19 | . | TGTGCCAGTAGTAAAACGGGACAGGGGATCAAAAAGCCCGGGGAGCTGTTTTTT | CASSKTGQGIKKPGELFF
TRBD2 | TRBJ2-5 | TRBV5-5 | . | TGTGCCAGCAGCCGGGAGGGGCCGGAGACCCAGTACTTC | CASSREGPETQYF
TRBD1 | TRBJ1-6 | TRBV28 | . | TGTGCCAGCAGTGCCGAAGGGGGCTCTTTATTAGGTTCACCCCTCCACTTT | CASSAEGGSLLGSPLHF
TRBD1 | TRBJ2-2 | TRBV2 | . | TGTGCCAGCAGCCAACAGGGGAGGGAGCTGTTTTTT | CASSQQGRELFF
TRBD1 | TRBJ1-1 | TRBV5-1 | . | TGCGCCAGCAGCCCGGGACAGTGGAACACTGAAGCTTTCTTT | CASSPGQWNTEAFF
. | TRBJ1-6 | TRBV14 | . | TGTGCCAGCAGCCCCAGAGGTCGGGGAGGAAATTCACCCCTCCACTTT | CASSPRGRGGNSPLHF
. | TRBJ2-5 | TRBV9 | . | TGTGCCAGCAGCGCTGCGGTGGGTCCAGAGACCCAGTACTTC | CASSAAVGPETQYF
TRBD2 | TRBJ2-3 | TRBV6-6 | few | TGTGCCAGCAGACCGACCCCTAGCGGGGGCACAGATACGCAGTATTTT | CASRPTPSGGTDTQYF
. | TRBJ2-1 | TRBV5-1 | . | TGCGCCAGCAGCTTGGATAGGGGTGAGCAGTTCTTC | CASSLDRGEQFF
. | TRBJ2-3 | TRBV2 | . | TGTGCCAGCACCCGCGACACCTACACAGATACGCAGTATTTT | CASTRDTYTDTQYF
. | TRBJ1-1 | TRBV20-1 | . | TGCAGTGCGACAGGGAACACTGAAGCTTTCTTT | CSATGNTEAFF
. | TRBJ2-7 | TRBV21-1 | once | TGTGCCAGCAGCAAAGTGAGTGAGACTAGCTGGAACGAGCAGTACTTC | CASSKVSETSWNEQYF
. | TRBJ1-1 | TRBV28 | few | TGTGCCAGCCAGGGCCTTTACACTGAAGCTTTCTTT | CASQGLYTEAFF
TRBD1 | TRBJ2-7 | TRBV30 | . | TGTGCCTGGAGTCCCCCCTTTGGGACAGGGGGCTTCTACGAGCAGTACTTC | CAWSPPFGTGGFYEQYF
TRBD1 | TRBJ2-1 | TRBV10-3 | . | TGTGCCATCAGATCGGGACAGGAGTACGATGAGCAGTTCTTC | CAIRSGQEYDEQFF
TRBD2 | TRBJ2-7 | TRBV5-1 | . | TGCGCCAGCAGGCGACAGGGTGGGACTAGCGGTAGCTCCTACGAGCAGTACTTC | CASRRQGGTSGSSYEQYF
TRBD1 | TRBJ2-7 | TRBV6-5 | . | TGTGCCAGCAGTTCCCGGCCGGGACAGCGTTACGAGCAGTACTTC | CASSSRPGQRYEQYF
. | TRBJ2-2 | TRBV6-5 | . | TGTGCCAGCACCAGGACGGGGGAGATCACCGGGGAGCTGTTTTTT | CASTRTGEITGELFF
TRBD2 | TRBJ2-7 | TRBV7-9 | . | TGTGCCAGCAGCTCTTTCCCCCCGGGACTAGCGGGGAACTACGAGCAGTACTTC | CASSSFPPGLAGNYEQYF
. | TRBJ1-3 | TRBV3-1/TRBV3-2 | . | TGTGCCAGCAGCCAATTCGTTAGTCCTGGAAACACCATATATTTT | CASSQFVSPGNTIYF
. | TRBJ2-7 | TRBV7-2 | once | TGTGCCAGCAGCTTAAAGCCTCCCTACGAGCAGTACTTC | CASSLKPPYEQYF
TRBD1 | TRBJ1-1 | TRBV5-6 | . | TGTGCCAGCAGCACAGAGGGGGCTATCCCTGAAGCTTTCTTT | CASSTEGAIPEAFF
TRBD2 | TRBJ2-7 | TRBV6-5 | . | TGTGCCAGCAGTTACTCTCCTAGCGGAGCCTACGAGCAGTACTTC | CASSYSPSGAYEQYF